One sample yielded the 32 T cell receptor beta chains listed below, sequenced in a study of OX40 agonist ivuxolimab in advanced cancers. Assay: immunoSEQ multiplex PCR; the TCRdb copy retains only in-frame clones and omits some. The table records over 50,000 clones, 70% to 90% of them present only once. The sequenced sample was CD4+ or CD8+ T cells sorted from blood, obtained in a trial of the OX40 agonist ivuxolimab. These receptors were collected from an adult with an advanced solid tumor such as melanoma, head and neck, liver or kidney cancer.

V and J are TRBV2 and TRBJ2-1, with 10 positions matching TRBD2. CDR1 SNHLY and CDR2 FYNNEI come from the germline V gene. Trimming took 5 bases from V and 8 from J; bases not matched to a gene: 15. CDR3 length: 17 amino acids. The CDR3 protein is CASSRGALAGPHDEQFF. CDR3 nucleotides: TGTGCCAGCAGTCGTGGGGCACTAGCGGGGCCCCACGATGAGCAGTTCTTC.

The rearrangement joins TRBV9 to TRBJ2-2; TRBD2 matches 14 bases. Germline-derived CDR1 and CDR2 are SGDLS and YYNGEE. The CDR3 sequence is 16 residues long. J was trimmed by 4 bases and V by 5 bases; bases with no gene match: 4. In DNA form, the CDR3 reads TGTGCCAGCAGTCCTGGACTAGCGGGAGGCACCGGGGAGCTGTTTTTT. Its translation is CASSPGLAGGTGELFF.

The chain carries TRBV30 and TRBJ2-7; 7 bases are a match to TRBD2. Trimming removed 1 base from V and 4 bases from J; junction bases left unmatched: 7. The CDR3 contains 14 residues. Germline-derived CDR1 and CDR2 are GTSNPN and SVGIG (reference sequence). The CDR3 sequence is CAWSGGRGLYEQYF. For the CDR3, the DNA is TGTGCCTGGAGTGGCGGGAGAGGGTTGTACGAGCAGTACTTC.

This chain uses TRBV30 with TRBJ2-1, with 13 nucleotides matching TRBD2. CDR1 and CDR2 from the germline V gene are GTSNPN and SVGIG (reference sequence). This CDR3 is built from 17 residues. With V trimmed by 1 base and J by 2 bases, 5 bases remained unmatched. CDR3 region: CAWSAGTSGITYNEQFF. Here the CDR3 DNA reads TGTGCCTGGAGTGCCGGGACTAGCGGGATAACCTACAATGAGCAGTTCTTC.

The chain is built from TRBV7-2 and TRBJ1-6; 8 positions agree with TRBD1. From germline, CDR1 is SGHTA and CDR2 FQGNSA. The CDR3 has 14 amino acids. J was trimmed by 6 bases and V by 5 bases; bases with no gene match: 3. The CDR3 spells CASSRDRSNSPLHF. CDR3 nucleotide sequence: TGTGCCAGCAGCCGGGACAGGAGTAATTCACCCCTCCACTTT.

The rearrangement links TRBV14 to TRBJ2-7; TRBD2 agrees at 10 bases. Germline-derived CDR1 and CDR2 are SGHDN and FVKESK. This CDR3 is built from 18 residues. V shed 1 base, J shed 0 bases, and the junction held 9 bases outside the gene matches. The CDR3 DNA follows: TGTGCCAGCAGCCAAGTCAAACTAGCGGGATTTAACTCCTACGAGCAGTACTTC. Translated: CASSQVKLAGFNSYEQYF.

The CDR3 DNA reads as TGTGCCAGCTCACCAGCCGCCGCCAACTATGGCTACACCTTC. It is translated as CASSPAAANYGYTF. This chain links TRBV18 with TRBJ1-2; D not resolved. This CDR3 contains 14 residues. Germline V gene data show CDR1 as KGHSH and CDR2 as LQKENI. Between the trimmed V and J ends, which lost 2 bases and 2 bases, there was a span of 9 bases.

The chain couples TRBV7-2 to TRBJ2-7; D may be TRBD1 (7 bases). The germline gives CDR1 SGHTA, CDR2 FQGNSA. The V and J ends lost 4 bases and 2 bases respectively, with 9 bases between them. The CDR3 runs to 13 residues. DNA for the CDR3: TGTGCCAGCAGCTCAGGGGGGCCCTACGAGCAGTACTTC. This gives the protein CASSSGGPYEQYF.

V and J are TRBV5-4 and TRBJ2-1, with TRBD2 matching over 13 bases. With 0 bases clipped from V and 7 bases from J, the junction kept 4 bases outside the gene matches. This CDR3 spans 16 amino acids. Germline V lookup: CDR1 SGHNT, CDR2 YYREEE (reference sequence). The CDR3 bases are TGTGCCAGCAGCTTGGAACTAGCGGGAGGGCCGAATGAGCAGTTCTTC. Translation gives CASSLELAGGPNEQFF. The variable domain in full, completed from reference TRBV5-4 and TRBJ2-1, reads ETGVTQSPTHLIKTRGQQVTLRCSSQSGHNTVSWYQQALGQGPQFIFQYYREEENGRGNFPPRFSGLQFPNYSSELNVNALELDDSALYLCASSLELAGGPNEQFFGPGTRLTVL.

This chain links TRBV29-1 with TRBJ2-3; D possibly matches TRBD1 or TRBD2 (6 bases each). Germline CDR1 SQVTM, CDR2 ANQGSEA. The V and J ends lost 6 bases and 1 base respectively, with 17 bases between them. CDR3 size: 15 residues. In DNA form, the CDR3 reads TGCAGCGTCCAAGGGGGGCCCTCAGGCACAGATACGCAGTATTTT. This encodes CSVQGGPSGTDTQYF.

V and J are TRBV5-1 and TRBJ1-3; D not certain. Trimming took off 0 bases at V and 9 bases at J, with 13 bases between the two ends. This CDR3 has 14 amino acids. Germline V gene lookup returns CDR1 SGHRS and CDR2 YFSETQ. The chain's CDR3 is CASSLDRPRATIYF. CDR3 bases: TGCGCCAGCAGCTTGGACAGACCGAGGGCCACCATATATTTT.

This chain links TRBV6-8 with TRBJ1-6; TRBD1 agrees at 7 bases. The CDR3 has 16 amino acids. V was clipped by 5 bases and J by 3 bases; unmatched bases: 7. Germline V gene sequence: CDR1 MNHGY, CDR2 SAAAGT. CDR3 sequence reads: CASSKRQGYYNSPLHF. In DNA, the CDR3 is TGTGCCAGCAGTAAACGACAGGGCTACTATAATTCACCCCTCCACTTT.

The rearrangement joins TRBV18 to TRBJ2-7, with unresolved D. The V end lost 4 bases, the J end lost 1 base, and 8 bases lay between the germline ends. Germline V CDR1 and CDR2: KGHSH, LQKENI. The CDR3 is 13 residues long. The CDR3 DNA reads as TGTGCCAGCTCACAGACCATTTCCTACGAGCAGTACTTC. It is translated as CASSQTISYEQYF.

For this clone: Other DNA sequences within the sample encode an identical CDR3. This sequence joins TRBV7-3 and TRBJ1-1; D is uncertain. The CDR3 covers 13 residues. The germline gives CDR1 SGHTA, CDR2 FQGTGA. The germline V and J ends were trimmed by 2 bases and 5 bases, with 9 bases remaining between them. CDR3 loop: CASSLGSGTEAFF. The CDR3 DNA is TGTGCCAGCAGCTTAGGGAGCGGGACTGAAGCTTTCTTT.

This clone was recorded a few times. The CDR3 region is CASSPNRDPGRGTEAFF. The CDR3 DNA follows: TGTGCCAGCAGCCCTAACAGGGATCCAGGCAGGGGCACTGAAGCTTTCTTT. The rearrangement links TRBV21-1 to TRBJ1-1; the table gives TRBD1 as D, unverified against the DNA. TRBV21-1 is deemed a pseudogene. CDR3 length equals 17 residues.

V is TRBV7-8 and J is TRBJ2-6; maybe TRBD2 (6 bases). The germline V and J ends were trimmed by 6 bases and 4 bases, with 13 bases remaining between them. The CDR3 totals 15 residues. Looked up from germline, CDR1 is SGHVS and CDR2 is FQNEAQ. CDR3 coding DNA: TGTGCCAGCAGGGGGTACGGGGGAGGGGCCAACGTCCTGACTTTC. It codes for CASRGYGGGANVLTF.

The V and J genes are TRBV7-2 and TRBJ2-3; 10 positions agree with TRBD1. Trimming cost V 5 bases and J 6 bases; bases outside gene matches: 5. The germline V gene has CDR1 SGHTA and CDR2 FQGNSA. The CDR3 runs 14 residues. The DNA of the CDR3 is TGTGCCAGCAGCCGAGGGACAGGGGCGGATACGCAGTATTTT. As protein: CASSRGTGADTQYF.

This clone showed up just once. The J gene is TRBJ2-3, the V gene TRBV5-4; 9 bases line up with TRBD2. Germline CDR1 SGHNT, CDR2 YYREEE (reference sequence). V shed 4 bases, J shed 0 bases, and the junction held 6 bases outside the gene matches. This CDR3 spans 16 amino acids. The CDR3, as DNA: TGTGCCAGCAGCACGACCGGACTAGCGAGCACAGATACGCAGTATTTT. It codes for CASSTTGLASTDTQYF.

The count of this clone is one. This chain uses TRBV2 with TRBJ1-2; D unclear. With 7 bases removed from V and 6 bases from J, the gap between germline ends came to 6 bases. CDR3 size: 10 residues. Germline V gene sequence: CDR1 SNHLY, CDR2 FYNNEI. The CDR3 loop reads CASMRNGYTF. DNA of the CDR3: TGTGCCAGCATGCGGAATGGCTACACCTTC.

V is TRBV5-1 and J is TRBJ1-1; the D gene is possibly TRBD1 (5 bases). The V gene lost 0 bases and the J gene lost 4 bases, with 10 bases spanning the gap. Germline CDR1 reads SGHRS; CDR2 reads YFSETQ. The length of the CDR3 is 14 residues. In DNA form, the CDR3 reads TGCGCCAGCAGCTTGGCAGGGTCGGGCACTGAAGCTTTCTTT. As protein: CASSLAGSGTEAFF.

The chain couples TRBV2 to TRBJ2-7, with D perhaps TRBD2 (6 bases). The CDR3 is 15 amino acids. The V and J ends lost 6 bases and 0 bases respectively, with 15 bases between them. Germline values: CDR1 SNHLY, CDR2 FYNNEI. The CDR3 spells CASRSREPPSYEQYF. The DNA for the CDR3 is TGTGCCAGCAGGAGCCGGGAGCCCCCCTCCTACGAGCAGTACTTC.

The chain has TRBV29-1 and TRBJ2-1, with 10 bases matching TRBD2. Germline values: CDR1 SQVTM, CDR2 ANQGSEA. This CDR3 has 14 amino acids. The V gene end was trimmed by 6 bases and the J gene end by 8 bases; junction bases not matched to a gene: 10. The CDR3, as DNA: TGCAGCGTAGCGGGAGGGACCGTCAATGATGAGCAGTTCTTC. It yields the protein CSVAGGTVNDEQFF.

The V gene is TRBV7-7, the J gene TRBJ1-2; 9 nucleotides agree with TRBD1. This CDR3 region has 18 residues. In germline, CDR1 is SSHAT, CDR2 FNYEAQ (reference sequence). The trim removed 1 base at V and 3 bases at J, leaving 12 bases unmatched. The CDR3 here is CASSLVPRRTGGDYGYTF. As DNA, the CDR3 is TGTGCCAGCAGCTTAGTACCCCGGCGAACAGGGGGCGACTATGGCTACACCTTC. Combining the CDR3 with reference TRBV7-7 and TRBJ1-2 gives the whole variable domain GAGVSQSPRYKVTKRGQDVTLRCDPISSHATLYWYQQALGQGPEFLTYFNYEAQPDKSGLPSDRFSAERPEGSISTLTIQRTEQRDSAMYRCASSLVPRRTGGDYGYTFGSGTRLTVV.

CDR3 coding DNA: TGTGCCAGCAGCAGGGGTGCAGGAAACACCATATATTTT. Translated, it gives CASSRGAGNTIYF. The chain couples TRBV2 to TRBJ1-3; a weak D match, TRBD1 (6 bases). V dropped 6 bases and J dropped 4 bases, with 10 bases sitting between them. CDR3 length: 13 residues. CDR1 is SNHLY, CDR2 FYNNEI, per germline.

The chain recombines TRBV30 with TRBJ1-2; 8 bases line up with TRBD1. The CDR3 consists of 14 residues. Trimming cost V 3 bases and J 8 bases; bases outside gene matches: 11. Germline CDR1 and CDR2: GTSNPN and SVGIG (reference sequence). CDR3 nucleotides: TGTGCCTGGAGAATAGCCCCCGGGACAGGCGGCTACACCTTC. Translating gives CAWRIAPGTGGYTF. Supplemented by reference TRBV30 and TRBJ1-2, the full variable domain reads SQTIHQWPATLVQPVGSPLSLECTVEGTSNPNLYWYRQAAGRGLQLLFYSVGIGQISSEVPQNLSASRPQDRQFILSSKKLLLSDSGFYLCAWRIAPGTGGYTFGSGTRLTVV.

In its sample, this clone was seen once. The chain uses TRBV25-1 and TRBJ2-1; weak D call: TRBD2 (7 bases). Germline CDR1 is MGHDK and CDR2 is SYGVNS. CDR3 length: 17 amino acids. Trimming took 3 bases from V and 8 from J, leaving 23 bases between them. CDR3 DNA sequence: TGTGCCAGCAGTGATCCCAGGGGAGGGGGTAGACTCTATGAGCAGTTCTTC. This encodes CASSDPRGGGRLYEQFF.

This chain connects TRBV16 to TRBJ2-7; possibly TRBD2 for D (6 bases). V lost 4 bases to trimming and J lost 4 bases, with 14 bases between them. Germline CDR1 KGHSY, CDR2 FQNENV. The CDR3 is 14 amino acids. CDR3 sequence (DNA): TGTGCCAGCAGCCGACTAGAGGTGAGGTACGAGCAGTACTTC. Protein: CASSRLEVRYEQYF.

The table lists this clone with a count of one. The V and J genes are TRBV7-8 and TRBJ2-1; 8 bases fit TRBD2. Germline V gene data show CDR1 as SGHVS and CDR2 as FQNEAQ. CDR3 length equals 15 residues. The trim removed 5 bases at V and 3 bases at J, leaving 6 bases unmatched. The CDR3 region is CASSHSGDRYNEQFF. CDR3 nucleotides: TGTGCCAGCAGCCATAGCGGGGACCGCTACAATGAGCAGTTCTTC. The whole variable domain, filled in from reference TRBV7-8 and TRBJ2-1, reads GAGVSQSPRYKVAKRGQDVALRCDPISGHVSLFWYQQALGQGPEFLTYFQNEAQLDKSGLPSDRFFAERPEGSVSTLKIQRTQQEDSAVYLCASSHSGDRYNEQFFGPGTRLTVL.

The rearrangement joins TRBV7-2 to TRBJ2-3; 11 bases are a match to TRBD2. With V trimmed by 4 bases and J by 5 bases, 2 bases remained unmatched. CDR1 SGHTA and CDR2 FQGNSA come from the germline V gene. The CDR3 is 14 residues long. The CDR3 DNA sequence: TGTGCCAGCAGCTCCGGACTAGCGGGAGATACGCAGTATTTT. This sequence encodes CASSSGLAGDTQYF.

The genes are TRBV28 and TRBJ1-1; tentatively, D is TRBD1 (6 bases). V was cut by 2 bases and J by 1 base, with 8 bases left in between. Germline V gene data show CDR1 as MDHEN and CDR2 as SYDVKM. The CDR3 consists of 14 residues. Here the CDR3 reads CASSLEQGNTEAFF. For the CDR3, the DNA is TGTGCCAGCAGTTTAGAACAGGGGAACACTGAAGCTTTCTTT.

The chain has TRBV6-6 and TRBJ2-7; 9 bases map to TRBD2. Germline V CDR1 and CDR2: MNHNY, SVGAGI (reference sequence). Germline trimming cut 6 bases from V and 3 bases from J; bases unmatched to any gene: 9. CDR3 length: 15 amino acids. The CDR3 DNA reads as TGTGCCAGCAGCGTTAGCGGGAGTCGATTCTACGAGCAGTACTTC. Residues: CASSVSGSRFYEQYF.

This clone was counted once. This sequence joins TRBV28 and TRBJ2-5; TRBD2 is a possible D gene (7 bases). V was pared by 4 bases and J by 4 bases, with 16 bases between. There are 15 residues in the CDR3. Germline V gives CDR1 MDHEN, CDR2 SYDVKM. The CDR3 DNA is TGTGCCAGCAGTTGGGGCCGGGGGGCCTTAGAGACCCAGTACTTC. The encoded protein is CASSWGRGALETQYF.